The 27 T cell receptor beta chains reported below all come from one sample, sequenced in a study of cytomegalovirus exposure and HLA in healthy donors. Sequenced by immunoSEQ multiplex PCR; TCRdb stores in-frame clones only, minus some. The sample holds about 200,000 clones, 70% to 85% seen once. The specimen was PBMCs. These receptors all come from a woman in her twenties or thirties in good health and CMV-seropositive.

The chain has TRBV6-1 and TRBJ2-7; possibly TRBD2 for D (6 bases). Germline CDR1 and CDR2: MNHNS and SASEGT. Trimming took off 3 bases at V and 3 bases at J, with 15 bases between the two ends. The CDR3 consists of 15 residues. CDR3 amino acids: CASSDSLAPHYEQYF. DNA for the CDR3: TGTGCCAGCAGTGATTCGCTAGCGCCTCACTACGAGCAGTACTTC.

CDR3 sequence reads: CASSVDRAYGYTF. The CDR3 region has the DNA TGTGCCAGTAGTGTTGACAGAGCTTATGGCTACACCTTC. V and J are TRBV19 and TRBJ1-2, with D possibly TRBD1 on 5 matching bases. V lost 5 bases to trimming and J lost 5 bases, with 12 bases between them. The CDR3 is 13 amino acids. Germline V gene sequence: CDR1 LNHDA, CDR2 SQIVND (reference sequence).

The V gene is TRBV2, the J gene TRBJ2-1, with D possibly TRBD1 on 6 matching bases. There are 13 residues in the CDR3. CDR1 is SNHLY, CDR2 FYNNEI, per germline. Trimming removed 8 bases from V and 6 bases from J, with 14 bases in between. CDR3 coding DNA: TGTGCCAGCCAGGGGTCCTCGGGCAATGAGCAGTTCTTC. Encoded protein: CASQGSSGNEQFF. Looking up the rest from reference TRBV2 and TRBJ2-1 gives the full variable domain: EPEVTQTPSHQVTQMGQEVILRCVPISNHLYFYWYRQILGQKVEFLVSFYNNEISEKSEIFDDQFSVERPDGSNFTLKIRSTKLEDSAMYFCASQGSSGNEQFFGPGTRLTVL.

The chain uses TRBV7-9 and TRBJ1-5, with TRBD1 matching over 10 bases. V shed 5 bases, J shed 5 bases, and the junction held 6 bases outside the gene matches. This CDR3 has 15 amino acids. In germline, CDR1 is SEHNR, CDR2 FQNEAQ (reference sequence). Here the CDR3 DNA reads TGTGCCAGCAGCAGCGGGACAGGGGTACATCAGCCCCAGCATTTT. Protein: CASSSGTGVHQPQHF.

The V and J genes are TRBV2 and TRBJ2-3; no clear D. There are 13 residues in the CDR3. Per the germline V gene, CDR1 is SNHLY and CDR2 is FYNNEI. The V end lost 4 bases, the J end lost 2 bases, and 7 bases lay between the germline ends. CDR3 amino acids: CASSAESTDTQYF. As DNA, the CDR3 is TGTGCCAGCAGTGCGGAGTCCACAGATACGCAGTATTTT.

The rearrangement uses TRBV5-1 and TRBJ1-2; TRBD1 aligns across 7 bases. Germline V gene lookup returns CDR1 SGHRS and CDR2 YFSETQ. V dropped 0 bases and J dropped 8; count of bases not matched to a gene: 19. The CDR3 spans 18 residues. The CDR3 DNA reads as TGCGCCAGCAGCTTGGCCGGGCAGGGGGATATGCGACCGCCAGGCTACACCTTC. The encoded protein is CASSLAGQGDMRPPGYTF.

The rearrangement links TRBV6-5 to TRBJ2-7, with 8 bases identical to TRBD1. CDR1 and CDR2 (germline): MNHEY, SVGAGI. V gave up 2 bases and J gave up 8 bases; unmatched junction bases: 14. The CDR3 extends over 16 amino acids. The CDR3 is CASSYTGITTGGKQYF. CDR3 DNA: TGTGCCAGCAGTTACACGGGCATCACCACAGGGGGAAAGCAGTACTTC.

This rearrangement joins TRBV11-2 to TRBJ1-1; D might be TRBD1 (5 bases). Germline CDR1 reads SGHAT; CDR2 reads FQNNGV. Trimming took off 6 bases at V and 11 bases at J, with 19 bases between the two ends. This CDR3 has 13 residues. The CDR3 loop reads CASRRIGRVEAFF. The CDR3 DNA is TGTGCCAGCAGGCGCATTGGCAGGGTCGAGGCTTTCTTT.

The chain combines TRBV19 with TRBJ1-1; D is undetermined. The length of the CDR3 is 13 residues. V shed 10 bases and J shed 1 base, with 13 bases lying between them. Per germline, CDR1 LNHDA and CDR2 SQIVND (reference sequence). The CDR3 reads CATLPPGNTEAFF. The DNA of the CDR3 is TGTGCCACCCTTCCCCCAGGGAACACTGAAGCTTTCTTT.

This clone is a singleton in its sample. The chain employs TRBV9 and TRBJ2-3, with 13 bases identical to TRBD2. The germline V gene has CDR1 SGDLS and CDR2 YYNGEE. The CDR3 is 17 residues long. V lost 3 bases, J lost 4 bases, and 8 bases stayed unmatched. CDR3 protein: CASSGTYGLAGADTQYF. CDR3 in DNA: TGTGCCAGCAGCGGAACCTATGGACTAGCGGGAGCAGATACGCAGTATTTT.

The chain is built from TRBV7-6 and TRBJ1-4, with 9 positions matching TRBD1. The V segment lost 5 bases and the J segment 2 bases; nucleotides outside the gene matches: 3. The CDR3 has 15 residues. CDR1 is SGHVS, CDR2 FNYEAQ, per germline. This CDR3 reads CASSLQGATNEKLFF. CDR3 sequence (DNA): TGTGCCAGCAGCCTACAGGGGGCGACTAATGAAAAACTGTTTTTT.

V is TRBV2 and J is TRBJ2-7; 8 bases are shared with TRBD1. The CDR3 has 15 amino acids. V shed 5 bases, J shed 4 bases, and the junction held 10 bases outside the gene matches. CDR1 and CDR2 (germline): SNHLY, FYNNEI. The CDR3: CASSYQQGGYYEQYF. DNA for the CDR3: TGTGCCAGCAGTTACCAACAGGGGGGCTATTACGAGCAGTACTTC.

The V call is TRBV5-1, the J call TRBJ1-1, with TRBD1 matching over 10 bases. The trim removed 4 bases at V and 1 base at J, leaving 7 bases unmatched. The CDR3 runs to 16 residues. Germline CDR1 reads SGHRS; CDR2 reads YFSETQ. This CDR3 reads CASSPRQGAGNTEAFF. The CDR3, as DNA: TGCGCCAGCAGCCCCCGACAGGGGGCAGGGAACACTGAAGCTTTCTTT.

The chain has TRBV12-5 and TRBJ2-2; TRBD1 agrees at 8 bases. The V gene end was trimmed by 1 base and the J gene end by 5 bases; junction bases not matched to a gene: 3. The length of the CDR3 is 15 residues. CDR1 is LGHNT and CDR2 is FRNRAP in the germline V gene. CDR3: CASGLGTGRTGELFF. The CDR3 region has the DNA TGTGCTAGTGGTTTGGGGACAGGGAGGACCGGGGAGCTGTTTTTT. Full variable domain (rest looked up from reference TRBV12-5 and TRBJ2-2): DARVTQTPRHKVTEMGQEVTMRCQPILGHNTVFWYRQTMMQGLELLAYFRNRAPLDDSGMPKDRFSAEMPDATLATLKIQPSEPRDSAVYFCASGLGTGRTGELFFGEGSRLTVL.

The J gene is TRBJ1-2, the V gene TRBV7-8; TRBD1 aligns across 8 bases. Germline trimming cut 5 bases from V and 5 bases from J; bases unmatched to any gene: 13. Germline-derived CDR1 and CDR2 are SGHVS and FQNEAQ. The CDR3 extends over 16 amino acids. This CDR3 is CASSPQRDRSLYGYTF. CDR3 bases: TGTGCCAGCAGCCCCCAGCGGGACAGGTCACTATATGGCTACACCTTC.

The chain is built from TRBV29-1 and TRBJ2-3; TRBD2 matches at 10 bases. The ends lost 3 bases at V and 0 bases at J; junction bases unmatched: 9. The CDR3 is 17 residues long. Germline CDR1 SQVTM, CDR2 ANQGSEA. The chain's CDR3 is CSVEGLAGARSTDTQYF. Written as DNA, the CDR3 is TGCAGCGTTGAGGGGCTAGCGGGAGCCCGTAGCACAGATACGCAGTATTTT.

V and J are TRBV28 and TRBJ2-2; possibly TRBD1 for D (6 bases). Germline V gene lookup returns CDR1 MDHEN and CDR2 SYDVKM. Trimming removed 4 bases from V and 0 bases from J, with 18 bases in between. The CDR3 is made up of 18 amino acids. For the CDR3, the DNA is TGTGCCAGCAGTTCAGGATACAGGGACCCCGCGAACACCGGGGAGCTGTTTTTT. Its protein product is CASSSGYRDPANTGELFF.

The V and J genes are TRBV5-6 and TRBJ2-1; 8 nucleotides agree with TRBD2. The germline V gene encodes CDR1 SGHDT and CDR2 YYEEEE. V was clipped by 0 bases and J by 3 bases; unmatched bases: 2. The CDR3 is made up of 15 amino acids. CDR3 region: CASSLASGFYNEQFF. The DNA for the CDR3 is TGTGCCAGCAGCTTGGCTAGCGGGTTCTACAATGAGCAGTTCTTC.

V is TRBV28 and J is TRBJ1-1; D gene unclear. Germline loops: CDR1 MDHEN, CDR2 SYDVKM. The germline V and J ends were trimmed by 6 bases and 3 bases, with 8 bases remaining between them. There are 12 residues in the CDR3. The CDR3 region is CASSVTYTEAFF. CDR3 in DNA: TGTGCCAGCAGCGTGACATACACTGAAGCTTTCTTT. The full variable domain, its missing parts supplied by reference TRBV28 and TRBJ1-1, is DVKVTQSSRYLVKRTGEKVFLECVQDMDHENMFWYRQDPGLGLRLIYFSYDVKMKEKGDIPEGYSVSREKKERFSLILESASTNQTSMYLCASSVTYTEAFFGQGTRLTVV.

The chain is built from TRBV14 and TRBJ2-3; D is undetermined. The CDR3 consists of 15 residues. Trimming removed 1 base from V and 2 bases from J, with 10 bases in between. The germline V gene encodes CDR1 SGHDN and CDR2 FVKESK. The CDR3 DNA reads as TGTGCCAGCAGCCAAGTTGCTGGGCTCACAGATACGCAGTATTTT. This codes for CASSQVAGLTDTQYF.

This chain joins TRBV5-4 and TRBJ2-2, with a tentative D call TRBD2 (5 bases). The V end lost 0 bases, the J end lost 6 bases, and 21 bases lay between the germline ends. CDR1 and CDR2 from the germline V gene are SGHNT and YYREEE (reference sequence). This CDR3 spans 18 amino acids. This CDR3 is CASSLGTLSGPRAGELFF. For the CDR3, the DNA is TGTGCCAGCAGCTTGGGGACCCTAAGCGGACCTAGGGCCGGGGAGCTGTTTTTT.

The rearrangement uses TRBV11-3 and TRBJ1-2; a possible D gene is TRBD1 (5 bases). From germline, CDR1 is SGHNT and CDR2 YENEEA. The V and J ends lost 1 base and 3 bases respectively, with 15 bases between them. This CDR3 has 16 amino acids. CDR3 nucleotides: TGTGCCAGCAGCTTAGGGGGCGCGAGGAACGACTATGGCTACACCTTC. It specifies CASSLGGARNDYGYTF.

The V call is TRBV28, the J call TRBJ2-3, with D uncertain. V was clipped by 6 bases and J by 6 bases, with 22 bases between them. Germline CDR1 is MDHEN and CDR2 is SYDVKM. The CDR3 has 16 residues. The CDR3: CASSRRGEVWLDTQYF. The CDR3 DNA sequence: TGTGCCAGCAGCCGACGTGGAGAAGTATGGTTGGATACGCAGTATTTT.

This clone was detected once. The rearrangement joins TRBV6-6 to TRBJ2-3; the match to TRBD2 covers 9 bases. V shed 0 bases, J shed 5 bases, and the junction held 3 bases outside the gene matches. Germline-derived CDR1 and CDR2 are MNHNY and SVGAGI (reference sequence). The CDR3 consists of 15 residues. This chain's CDR3 is CASSYSSGRGDTQYF. In nucleotides, the CDR3 is TGTGCCAGCAGTTACTCTAGCGGGAGAGGAGATACGCAGTATTTT.

V usage is TRBV11-3 and J usage is TRBJ2-5; 8 nucleotides align to TRBD1. The CDR3 contains 17 residues. CDR1 is SGHNT, CDR2 YENEEA, per germline. Germline trimming cut 5 bases from V and 4 bases from J; bases unmatched to any gene: 15. CDR3 nucleotides: TGTGCCAGCAGCCAAGGGTACGGACAGGGCCCGAGAGAGACCCAGTACTTC. Protein product: CASSQGYGQGPRETQYF.

The chain combines TRBV7-8 with TRBJ1-5, with 7 positions matching TRBD1. Germline-derived CDR1 and CDR2 are SGHVS and FQNEAQ. The CDR3 is 15 residues long. After removal of 4 bases from V and 3 bases from J, the junction contained 6 bases not matched to a gene. In nucleotides, the CDR3 is TGTGCCAGCAGCTCGACAGGGTGGATCAATCAGCCCCAGCATTTT. It is translated as CASSSTGWINQPQHF.

This clone was seen only once. The chain joins TRBV5-1 to TRBJ2-3; the D is unclear. The CDR3 contains 13 residues. V dropped 4 bases and J dropped 10 bases, with 16 bases sitting between them. Per the germline V gene, CDR1 is SGHRS and CDR2 is YFSETQ. As DNA, the CDR3 is TGCGCCAGCAGCCTACCTAGTACGAAGGCGCAGTATTTT. It translates to CASSLPSTKAQYF.